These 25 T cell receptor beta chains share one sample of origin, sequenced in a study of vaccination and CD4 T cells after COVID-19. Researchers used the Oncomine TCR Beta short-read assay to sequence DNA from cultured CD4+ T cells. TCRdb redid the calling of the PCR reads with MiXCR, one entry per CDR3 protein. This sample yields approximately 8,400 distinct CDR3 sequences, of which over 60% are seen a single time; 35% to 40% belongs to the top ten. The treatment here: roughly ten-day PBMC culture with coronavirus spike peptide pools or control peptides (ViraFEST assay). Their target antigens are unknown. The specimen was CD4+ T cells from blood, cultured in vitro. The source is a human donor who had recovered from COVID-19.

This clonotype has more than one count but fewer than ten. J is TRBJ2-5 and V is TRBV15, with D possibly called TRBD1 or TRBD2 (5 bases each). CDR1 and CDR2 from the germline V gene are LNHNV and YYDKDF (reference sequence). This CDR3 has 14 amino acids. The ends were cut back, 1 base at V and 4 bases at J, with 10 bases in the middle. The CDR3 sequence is CATSRVLGGETQYF. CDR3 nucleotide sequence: TGTGCCACCAGCAGAGTTCTTGGGGGAGAGACCCAGTACTTC.

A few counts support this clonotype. The CDR3 is CASSSNGPYGYTF. CDR3 sequence (DNA): TGTGCCAGCAGCTCCAACGGACCCTATGGCTACACCTTC. This chain uses TRBV7-2 with TRBJ1-2; D not certain. This CDR3 is 13 amino acids long. V was trimmed by 4 bases and J by 4 bases, leaving 10 bases between them. The V gene's germline CDR1 is SGHTA and CDR2 FQGNSA.

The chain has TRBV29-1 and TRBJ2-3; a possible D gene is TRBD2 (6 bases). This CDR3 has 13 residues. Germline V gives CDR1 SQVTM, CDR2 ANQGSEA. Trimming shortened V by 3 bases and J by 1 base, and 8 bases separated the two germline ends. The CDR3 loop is CSVESSGTDTQYF. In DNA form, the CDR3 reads TGCAGCGTTGAGTCTAGCGGCACAGATACGCAGTATTTT.

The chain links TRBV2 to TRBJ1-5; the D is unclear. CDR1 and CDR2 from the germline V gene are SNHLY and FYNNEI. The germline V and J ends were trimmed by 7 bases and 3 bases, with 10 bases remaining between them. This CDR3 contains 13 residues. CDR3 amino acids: CASMAGYNQPQHF. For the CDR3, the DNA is TGTGCCAGCATGGCAGGATACAATCAGCCCCAGCATTTT.

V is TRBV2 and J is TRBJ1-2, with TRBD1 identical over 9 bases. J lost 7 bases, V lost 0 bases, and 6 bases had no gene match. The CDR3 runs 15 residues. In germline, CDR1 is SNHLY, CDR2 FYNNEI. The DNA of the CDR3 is TGTGCCAGCAGTGAAGCAGGGACAGGGCTGGCTGGCTACACCTTC. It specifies CASSEAGTGLAGYTF.

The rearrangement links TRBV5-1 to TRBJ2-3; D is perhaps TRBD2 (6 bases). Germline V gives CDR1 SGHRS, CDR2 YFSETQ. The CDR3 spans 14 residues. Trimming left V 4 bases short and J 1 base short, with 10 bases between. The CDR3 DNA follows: TGCGCCAGCAGCGATAGCGGAGGCACAGATACGCAGTATTTT. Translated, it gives CASSDSGGTDTQYF.

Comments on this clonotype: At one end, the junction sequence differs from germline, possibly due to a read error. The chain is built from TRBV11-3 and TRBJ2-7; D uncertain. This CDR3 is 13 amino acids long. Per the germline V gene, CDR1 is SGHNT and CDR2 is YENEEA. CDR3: CASSLDRNYEQYF. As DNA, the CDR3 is TGTGCCAGCAGCCTAGACCGAAACTACGAGCAGTACTTC.

The CDR3 loop reads CASSFRGGTEAFF. The CDR3, as DNA: TGTGCCAGCAGTTTCAGGGGGGGCACTGAAGCTTTCTTT. V gene TRBV28 combines with J gene TRBJ1-1, with 7 bases identical to TRBD1. V dropped 3 bases and J dropped 4; count of bases not matched to a gene: 2. The V gene's germline CDR1 is MDHEN and CDR2 SYDVKM. The CDR3 consists of 13 residues.

The CDR3 nucleotides are TGTGCCAGCAGCTCCGGGACTACGATAGCCAAAAACATTCAGTACTTC. This codes for CASSSGTTIAKNIQYF. V usage is TRBV7-2 and J usage is TRBJ2-4, with 7 nucleotides matching TRBD2. Germline V gene data show CDR1 as SGHTA and CDR2 as FQGNSA. The CDR3 covers 16 residues. J lost 0 bases, V lost 4 bases, and 6 bases had no gene match.

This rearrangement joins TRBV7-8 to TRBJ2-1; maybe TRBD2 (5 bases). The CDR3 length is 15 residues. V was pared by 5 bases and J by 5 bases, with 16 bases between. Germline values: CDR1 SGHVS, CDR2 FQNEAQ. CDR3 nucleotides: TGTGCCAGCAGCCCCCGGACTCATCGAGACAATGAGCAGTTCTTC. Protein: CASSPRTHRDNEQFF.

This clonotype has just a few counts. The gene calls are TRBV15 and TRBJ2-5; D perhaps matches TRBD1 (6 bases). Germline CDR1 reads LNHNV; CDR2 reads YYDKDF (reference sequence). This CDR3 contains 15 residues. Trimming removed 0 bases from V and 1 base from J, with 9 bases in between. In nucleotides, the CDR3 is TGTGCCACCAGCAGAGATGGGACACTCCAAGAGACCCAGTACTTC. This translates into CATSRDGTLQETQYF.

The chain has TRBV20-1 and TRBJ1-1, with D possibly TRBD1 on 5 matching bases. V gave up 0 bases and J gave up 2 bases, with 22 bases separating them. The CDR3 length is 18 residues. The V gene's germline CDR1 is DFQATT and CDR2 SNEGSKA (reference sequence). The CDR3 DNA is TGCAGTGCTAGAGATTGGGGCCCGGCAGGCGCCGGCAACACTGAAGCTTTCTTT. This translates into CSARDWGPAGAGNTEAFF.

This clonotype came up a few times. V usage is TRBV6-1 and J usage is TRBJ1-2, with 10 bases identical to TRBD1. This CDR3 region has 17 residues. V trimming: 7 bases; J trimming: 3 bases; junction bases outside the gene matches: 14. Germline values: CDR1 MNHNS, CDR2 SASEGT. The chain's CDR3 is CASTPHRQGARDYGYTF. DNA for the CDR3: TGTGCCAGCACTCCGCACCGACAGGGGGCTAGGGACTATGGCTACACCTTC.

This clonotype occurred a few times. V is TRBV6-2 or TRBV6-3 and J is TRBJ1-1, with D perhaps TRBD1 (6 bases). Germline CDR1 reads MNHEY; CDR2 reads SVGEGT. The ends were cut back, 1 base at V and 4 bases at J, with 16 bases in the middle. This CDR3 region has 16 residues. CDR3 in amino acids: CASSYLNGGPVTEAFF. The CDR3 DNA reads TGTGCCAGCAGTTACTTGAACGGGGGGCCCGTCACTGAAGCTTTCTTT.

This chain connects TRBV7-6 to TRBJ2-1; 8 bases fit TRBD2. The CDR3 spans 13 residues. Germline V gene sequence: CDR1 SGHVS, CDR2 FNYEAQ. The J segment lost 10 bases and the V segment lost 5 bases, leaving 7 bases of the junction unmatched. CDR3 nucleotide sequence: TGTGCCAGCAGCCTCCGGGGGGGGGTAGAGCAGTTCTTC. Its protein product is CASSLRGGVEQFF.

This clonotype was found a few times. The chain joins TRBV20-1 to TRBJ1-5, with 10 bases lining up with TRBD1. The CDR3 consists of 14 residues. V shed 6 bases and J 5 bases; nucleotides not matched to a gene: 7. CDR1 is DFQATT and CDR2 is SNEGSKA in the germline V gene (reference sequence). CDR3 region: CSAITGTGDQPQHF. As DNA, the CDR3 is TGCAGTGCAATAACCGGGACAGGGGATCAGCCCCAGCATTTT.

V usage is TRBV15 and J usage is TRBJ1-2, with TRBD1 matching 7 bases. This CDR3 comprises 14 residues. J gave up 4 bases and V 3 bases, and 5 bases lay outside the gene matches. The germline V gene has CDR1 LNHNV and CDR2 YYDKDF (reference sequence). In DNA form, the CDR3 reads TGTGCCACCAGCAGTCGACAGGGAAGCTATGGCTACACCTTC. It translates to CATSSRQGSYGYTF.

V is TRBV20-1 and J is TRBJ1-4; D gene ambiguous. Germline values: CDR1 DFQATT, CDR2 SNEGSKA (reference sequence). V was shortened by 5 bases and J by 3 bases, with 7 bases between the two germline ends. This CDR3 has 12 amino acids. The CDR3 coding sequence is TGCAGTGCTTGGAGTCCTAATGAAAAACTGTTTTTT. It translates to CSAWSPNEKLFF.

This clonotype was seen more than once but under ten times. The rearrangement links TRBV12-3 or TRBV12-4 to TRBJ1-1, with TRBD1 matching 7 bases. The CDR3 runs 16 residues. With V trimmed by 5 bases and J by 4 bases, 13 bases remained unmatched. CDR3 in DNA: TGTGCCAGCAGTCGAGGACCTCCTCAGGGGGGCACTGAAGCTTTCTTT. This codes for CASSRGPPQGGTEAFF.

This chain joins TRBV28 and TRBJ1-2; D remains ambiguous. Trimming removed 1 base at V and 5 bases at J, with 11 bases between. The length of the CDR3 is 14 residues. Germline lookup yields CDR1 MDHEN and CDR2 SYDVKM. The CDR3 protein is CASSLSADLYGYTF. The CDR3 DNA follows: TGTGCCAGCAGTTTATCGGCAGACTTATATGGCTACACCTTC.

The CDR3 nucleotides are TGTGCCAGCCAACACATAGGAGGGCTTGAGTACGAGCAGTACTTC. Residues: CASQHIGGLEYEQYF. The V call is TRBV6-1, the J call TRBJ2-7, with D possibly matching TRBD2 (6 bases). V was clipped by 8 bases and J by 4 bases, with 21 bases between them. The germline CDR1 and CDR2 sequences are MNHNS and SASEGT. The CDR3 is 15 residues long.

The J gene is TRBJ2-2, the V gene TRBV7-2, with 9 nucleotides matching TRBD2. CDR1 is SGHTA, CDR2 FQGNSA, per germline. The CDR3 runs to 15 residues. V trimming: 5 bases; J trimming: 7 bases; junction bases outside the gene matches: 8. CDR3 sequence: CASSQGGLASGELFF. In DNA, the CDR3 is TGTGCCAGCAGCCAGGGGGGACTAGCAAGCGGGGAGCTGTTTTTT.

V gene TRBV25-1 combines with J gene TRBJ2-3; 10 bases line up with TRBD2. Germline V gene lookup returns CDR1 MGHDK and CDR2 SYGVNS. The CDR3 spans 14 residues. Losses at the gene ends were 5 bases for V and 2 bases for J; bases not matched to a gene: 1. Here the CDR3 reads CASSLAGVTDTQYF. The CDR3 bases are TGTGCCAGCAGTCTAGCGGGAGTCACAGATACGCAGTATTTT.

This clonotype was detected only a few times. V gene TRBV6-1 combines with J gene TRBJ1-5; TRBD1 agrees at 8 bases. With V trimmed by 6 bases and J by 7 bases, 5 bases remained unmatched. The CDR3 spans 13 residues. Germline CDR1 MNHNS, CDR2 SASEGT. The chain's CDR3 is CASSWTGYQPQHF. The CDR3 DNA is TGTGCCAGCAGCTGGACAGGGTACCAGCCCCAGCATTTT.

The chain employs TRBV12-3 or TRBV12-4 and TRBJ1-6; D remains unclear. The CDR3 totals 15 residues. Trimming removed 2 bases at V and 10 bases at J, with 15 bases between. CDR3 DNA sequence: TGTGCCAGCAGTTTACTCCCGGGGATGGGGTCACCCCTCCACTTT. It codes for CASSLLPGMGSPLHF.